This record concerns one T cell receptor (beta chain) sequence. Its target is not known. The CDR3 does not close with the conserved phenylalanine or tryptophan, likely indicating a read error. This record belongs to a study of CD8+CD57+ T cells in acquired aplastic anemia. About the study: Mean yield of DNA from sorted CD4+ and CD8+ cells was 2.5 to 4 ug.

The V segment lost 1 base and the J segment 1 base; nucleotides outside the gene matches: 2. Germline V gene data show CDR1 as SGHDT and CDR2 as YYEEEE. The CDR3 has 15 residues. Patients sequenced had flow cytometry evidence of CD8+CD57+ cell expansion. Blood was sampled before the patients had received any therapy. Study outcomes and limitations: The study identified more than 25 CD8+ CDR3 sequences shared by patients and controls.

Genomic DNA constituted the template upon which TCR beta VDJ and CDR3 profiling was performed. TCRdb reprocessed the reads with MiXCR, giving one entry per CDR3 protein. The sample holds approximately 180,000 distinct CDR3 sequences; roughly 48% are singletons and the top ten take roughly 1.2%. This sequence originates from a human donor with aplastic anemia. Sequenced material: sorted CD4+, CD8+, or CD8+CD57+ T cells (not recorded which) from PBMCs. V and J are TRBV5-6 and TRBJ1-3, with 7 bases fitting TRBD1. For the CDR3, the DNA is TGTGCCAGCAGCTTGAAGGGGGCTTCTGGAAACACCATATATTCT. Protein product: CASSLKGASGNTIYS.